The present TCR beta chain was sequenced within a study of breast tumors, draining lymph nodes, adjacent tissues. Study-wide results and limits: Tumor TCR diversity was below lymph nodes but above nontumor tissue. Compared with basal-like, luminal-like tumors shared significantly more repertoire with nontumor tissue.

This clonotype was observed once. The antigen is unknown. The junction departs from the called germline gene at one end, perhaps through a read error. The CDR3 runs 14 residues. From germline, CDR1 is LGHDT and CDR2 YNNKEL (reference sequence). TCRdb processed the multiplex PCR reads anew with MiXCR; each CDR3 protein has one entry. The sample lists some 15,000 distinct CDR3 sequences, under 60% occurring once. The J gene is TRBJ2-3, the V gene TRBV3-1; D call uncertain. Sequenced: tumor-adjacent breast tissue. This clonotype was obtained from a female donor with breast cancer. Some clones in this sample may be carry-over from other donors' samples. CDR3: CASSQLGGRATQYF. The CDR3 coding sequence is TGCGCCAGCAGCCAATTGGGTGGACGAGCTACGCAGTATTTT.